This passage covers 25 T cell receptor gamma chains from one sample sequenced in a study of gamma delta lymphoproliferative disorders and STAT genes. PBMCs from patients and controls supplied the genomic DNA for sequencing. TCRdb reapplied CATT to the multiplex PCR reads. The sample records some 2,200 gamma-chain clones, about 11% being singletons. Sequencing used blood. These receptor sequences come from a human donor in good health.

The chain employs TRGV10 and TRGJP1. Germline matching of the DNA provided the J gene here, since TCRdb leaves it blank. TRGV10 is flagged as an ORF with uncertain function. Trimming removed 8 bases from V and 6 bases from J; junction bases left unmatched: 16. The CDR3 sequence is 16 residues long. This chain's CDR3 is CAAWDYGPTAGWFKIF. In DNA form, the CDR3 reads TGTGCTGCGTGGGATTATGGGCCCACTGCTGGTTGGTTCAAGATATTT.

This clone was counted a few times. Translating this DNA gives a protein that differs at residue 3 from the TCRdb one, which belongs to a much larger clone; a read error is likely, and the protein shown is this translation. The chain joins TRGV4 to TRGJ1 or TRGJ2. The J gene, left out of TCRdb, was set here by checking the DNA against germline. Looked up from germline, CDR1 is EGSTGY and CDR2 is YDSYTSSV. This CDR3 spans 11 amino acids. The CDR3 DNA is TGTGCCTCCTGGGATGGGCACGGGAAACTCTTT. The encoded protein is CASWDGHGKLF.

This clone is medium-sized within its sample. The V gene is TRGV2, the J gene TRGJP1. Germline matching of the DNA provided the J gene here, since TCRdb leaves it blank. V lost 1 base, J lost 3 bases, and 2 bases stayed unmatched. There are 14 residues in the CDR3. The germline V gene encodes CDR1 EGSNGY and CDR2 YDSYNSKV. Here the CDR3 DNA reads TGTGCCACCTGGGACGGTGCCACTGGTTGGTTCAAGATATTT. It translates to CATWDGATGWFKIF.

This clone ranks as medium-sized (0.01 to 0.1%). This rearrangement joins TRGV5 to TRGJ1 or TRGJ2. Here the J gene was assigned by germline matching of the DNA, as TCRdb has none. V lost 1 base to trimming and J lost 0 bases; unmatched junction nucleotides: 3. The CDR3 spans 14 residues. Germline CDR1 and CDR2: VINAFY and YDVSNSKD. CDR3 nucleotide sequence: TGTGCCACCTGGGACAGCGAGAATTATTATAAGAAACTCTTT. Translation gives CATWDSENYYKKLF.

This clone is medium-sized in the sample. The chain carries TRGV3 and TRGJ1 or TRGJ2. As TCRdb names no J gene, one was assigned here on the basis of a DNA match to germline. J gave up 0 bases and V 3 bases, and 8 bases lay outside the gene matches. There are 15 residues in the CDR3. Germline CDR1 and CDR2: VTNTFY and YDVSTARD (reference sequence). The CDR3 reads CATWDGRGNYYKKLF. The CDR3 coding sequence is TGTGCCACCTGGGACGGTCGAGGGAATTATTATAAGAAACTCTTT.

This clone has only a few counts. The rearrangement uses TRGV11 and TRGJ1 or TRGJ2. TRGV11 is labeled an ORF, and its function is uncertain. The CDR3 spans 11 residues. Losses at the gene ends were 7 bases for V and 7 bases for J; bases not matched to a gene: 4. The CDR3 region has the DNA TGTGCCTGCTGGATGGGGTATAAGAAACTCTTT. Its translation: CACWMGYKKLF.

By sample share, this clone is medium-sized. The identical CDR3 is also encoded by other nucleotide sequences in the sample. V gene TRGV4 combines with J gene TRGJ1 or TRGJ2. TCRdb supplies no J gene; here it was assigned by aligning the nucleotide sequence to germline. Germline V gives CDR1 EGSTGY, CDR2 YDSYTSSV. The junction had 2 bases not matched to a gene; V was cut back by 0 bases and J by 0 bases. The CDR3 is 14 amino acids. CDR3 region: CATWDGLNYYKKLF. The CDR3 DNA follows: TGTGCCACCTGGGATGGGCTGAATTATTATAAGAAACTCTTT.

This clone is labeled as medium-sized. V and J are TRGV9 and TRGJ1 or TRGJ2. Matching the DNA to germline supplied the J gene, which TCRdb does not give. The ends lost 3 bases at V and 2 bases at J; junction bases unmatched: 7. The CDR3 contains 14 residues. Germline CDR1 GITISATS, CDR2 ISYDGTV (reference sequence). The CDR3 nucleotides read TGTGCCTTGTGGGAGTTACCTTATTATTATAAGAAACTCTTT. Residues: CALWELPYYYKKLF.

To note about this clone: TCRdb's protein for this DNA is that of a much larger clone and differs from the translation at residue 13, likely a read error; the protein shown is the DNA translation. The rearrangement joins TRGV2 to TRGJP2. The J gene comes from matching the DNA to germline here; TCRdb lacks it. Germline assignment: CDR1 EGSNGY and CDR2 YDSYNSKV. The CDR3 has 16 amino acids. Here the CDR3 reads CATWDGQSKSDWTKTF. For the CDR3, the DNA is TGTGCCACCTGGGACGGGCAAAGCAAGAGTGATTGGACCAAGACGTTT.

By proportion, this clone is medium-sized (0.01 to 0.1%). Other nucleotide sequences in the sample specify the same CDR3. V gene TRGV4 combines with J gene TRGJ1 or TRGJ2. The J gene is absent in TCRdb and was assigned here via DNA matching to germline. CDR3 length: 11 residues. The ends lost 1 base at V and 6 bases at J; junction bases unmatched: 0. Germline-derived CDR1 and CDR2 are EGSTGY and YDSYTSSV. The CDR3 region has the DNA TGTGCCACCTGGGATGGTTATAAGAAACTCTTT. This sequence encodes CATWDGYKKLF.

This clone is judged medium-sized. This chain connects TRGV10 to TRGJ1 or TRGJ2. Assignment of the J gene here rests on matching the DNA to germline, because TCRdb gives none. TRGV10 is designated an ORF whose function remains uncertain. This CDR3 region has 13 residues. Losses at the gene ends were 8 bases for V and 5 bases for J; bases not matched to a gene: 10. The CDR3 region has the DNA TGTGCTGCGTGGGATTGGGAACATTATAAGAAACTCTTT. It encodes CAAWDWEHYKKLF.

The rearrangement uses TRGV5P and TRGJ1 or TRGJ2. No J segment appears in TCRdb, so it was assigned here by matching the sequence to germline. TRGV5P is a listed pseudogene. The CDR3 is made up of 9 amino acids. CDR3 DNA sequence: TGTGCCACCTGGTCTAAGAAACTCTTT. This codes for CATWSKKLF.

By frequency in the sample, this clone is medium-sized. The chain carries TRGV2 and TRGJP1. TCRdb supplies no J gene; here it was assigned by aligning the nucleotide sequence to germline. This CDR3 has 16 residues. With 2 bases clipped from V and 3 bases from J, the junction kept 9 bases outside the gene matches. The germline V gene has CDR1 EGSNGY and CDR2 YDSYNSKV. The CDR3 is CATWDAGPATGWFKIF. The CDR3 coding sequence is TGTGCCACCTGGGACGCCGGCCCGGCCACTGGTTGGTTCAAGATATTT.

This clone is termed medium-sized (0.01 to 0.1%). The chain recombines TRGV10 with TRGJP1. The J gene was not available in TCRdb and was assigned here by matching the DNA to germline segments. TRGV10 is recorded as an ORF, its role being uncertain. Unmatched junction bases numbered 7, after V lost 8 bases and J lost 0 bases. The CDR3 is 15 residues long. The CDR3 bases are TGTGCTGCGTGGGCCTCAAATACCACTGGTTGGTTCAAGATATTT. Amino acid sequence: CAAWASNTTGWFKIF.

This clone is labeled medium-sized. V gene TRGV10 combines with J gene TRGJ1 or TRGJ2. Matching the DNA to germline supplied the J gene, which TCRdb does not give. TRGV10 is an ORF; its function is uncertain. The CDR3 contains 13 residues. Unmatched junction bases numbered 5, after V lost 8 bases and J lost 0 bases. The CDR3 region has the DNA TGTGCTGCGTGGGATGAGAATTATTATAAGAAACTCTTT. It codes for CAAWDENYYKKLF.

Within the sample, this clone is medium-sized (0.01 to 0.1%). The same CDR3 is also encoded by other DNA sequences in this sample. V and J are TRGV4 and TRGJ1 or TRGJ2. Here the J gene came from matching the DNA to germline, since TCRdb omits it. Germline assignment: CDR1 EGSTGY and CDR2 YDSYTSSV. V lost 2 bases, J lost 7 bases, and 5 bases stayed unmatched. The CDR3 runs to 12 residues. The chain's CDR3 is CATWDVGYKKLF. The CDR3 DNA follows: TGTGCCACCTGGGATGTAGGATATAAGAAACTCTTT.

Judged by abundance, this clone is medium-sized. This chain joins TRGV4 and TRGJ1 or TRGJ2. The J gene comes from matching the DNA to germline here; TCRdb lacks it. V gave up 0 bases and J gave up 12 bases; unmatched junction bases: 5. The CDR3 spans 11 residues. Looked up from germline, CDR1 is EGSTGY and CDR2 is YDSYTSSV. The DNA of the CDR3 is TGTGCCACCTGGGATGGGCCGAGGAAACTCTTT. Its protein product is CATWDGPRKLF.

This clone is medium-sized (0.01 to 0.1%) by share. CDR3 DNA: TGTGCCTTGTGGGAGGTGCCCTATTATAAGAAACTCTTT. The encoded protein is CALWEVPYYKKLF. V usage is TRGV9 and J usage is TRGJ1 or TRGJ2. TCRdb supplies no J gene; here it was assigned by aligning the nucleotide sequence to germline. This CDR3 spans 13 amino acids. V was clipped by 0 bases and J by 4 bases; unmatched bases: 3. In germline, CDR1 is GITISATS, CDR2 ISYDGTV (reference sequence).

This chain links TRGV2 with TRGJP1. TCRdb offers no J gene call, so here the DNA was matched to germline to obtain one. The CDR3 is made up of 12 amino acids. With 9 bases clipped from V and 0 bases from J, the junction kept 1 base outside the gene matches. Germline loops: CDR1 EGSNGY, CDR2 YDSYNSKV. The CDR3 sequence is CATHTTGWFKIF. CDR3 DNA: TGTGCCACCCATACCACTGGTTGGTTCAAGATATTT.

By share of the sample, this clone is medium-sized (0.01 to 0.1%). Other nucleotide sequences in the sample specify the same CDR3. The chain has TRGV2 and TRGJ1 or TRGJ2. The J gene, missing from TCRdb, was assigned here through DNA to germline matching. J lost 2 bases, V lost 1 base, and 2 bases had no gene match. This CDR3 spans 13 amino acids. Germline loops: CDR1 EGSNGY, CDR2 YDSYNSKV. The CDR3 region has the DNA TGTGCCACCTGGGACGGCCATTATTATAAGAAACTCTTT. Translating gives CATWDGHYYKKLF.

As concerns this clone: The protein recorded in TCRdb matches a much larger clone and deviates from this DNA's translation at residue 3, suggesting a read error; the protein here is obtained by translating the DNA. The chain recombines TRGV2 with TRGJP2. TCRdb records no J gene; here it was assigned by comparing the DNA to germline. The germline V gene encodes CDR1 EGSNGY and CDR2 YDSYNSKV. The CDR3 totals 16 residues. The CDR3 loop is CAAWDGQSKSDWIKTF. DNA for the CDR3: TGTGCCGCCTGGGACGGGCAAAGCAAGAGTGATTGGATCAAGACGTTT.

This clone is medium-sized (0.01 to 0.1%) by share. The chain has TRGV3 and TRGJ1 or TRGJ2. The J gene, missing from TCRdb, was assigned here through DNA to germline matching. V lost 2 bases, J lost 9 bases, and 7 bases stayed unmatched. Germline CDR1 is VTNTFY and CDR2 is YDVSTARD (reference sequence). There are 12 residues in the CDR3. The CDR3 loop is CATWDIEGKKLF. In DNA form, the CDR3 reads TGTGCCACCTGGGACATCGAAGGTAAGAAACTCTTT.

By share of the sample, this clone is medium-sized (0.01 to 0.1%). The chain links TRGV11 to TRGJ1 or TRGJ2. No J gene is reported in TCRdb; it was inferred here by comparing the DNA with germline. TRGV11 is identified as an open reading frame with a role that is uncertain. The trim removed 3 bases at V and 3 bases at J, leaving 5 bases unmatched. The CDR3 totals 14 residues. The CDR3 DNA is TGTGCCTGCTGGATTAGGGGAATTTATTATAAGAAACTCTTT. Its protein product is CACWIRGIYYKKLF.

This clone has just a few counts. A far larger clone is one nucleotide away, so this likely arose from a read error. Other DNA sequences in this sample translate to the same CDR3. In DNA form, the CDR3 reads TGCGCCACCTGGGACGGTCTCAGGAAACTCTTT. It is translated as CATWDGLRKLF. V usage is TRGV2 and J usage is TRGJ1 or TRGJ2. TCRdb gives no J gene; it was assigned here by matching the DNA to germline. Germline assignment: CDR1 EGSNGY and CDR2 YDSYNSKV. CDR3 length equals 11 residues.

By proportion, this clone is medium-sized. The chain has TRGV4 and TRGJ1 or TRGJ2. Assignment of the J gene here rests on matching the DNA to germline, because TCRdb gives none. The CDR3 runs to 11 residues. Per germline, CDR1 EGSTGY and CDR2 YDSYTSSV. V was pared by 3 bases and J by 8 bases, with 4 bases of the junction left unmatched. CDR3 sequence (DNA): TGTGCCACCTGGGATAGGGATAAGAAACTCTTT. Its protein product is CATWDRDKKLF.